These 30 T cell receptor beta chains were sequenced from one sample in a study of siplizumab effects on memory and regulatory T cells. The method was immunoSEQ multiplex PCR; TCRdb's version includes in-frame clones alone and lacks a portion of them. In the table there are 99,000 or so clones, nearly 95% of which are singletons. Sequenced material: Tregs sorted from blood. The origin of the receptors is a human donor in good health.

The V gene is TRBV19, the J gene TRBJ1-5, with 7 bases fitting TRBD1. The CDR3 is 15 residues long. The V gene's germline CDR1 is LNHDA and CDR2 SQIVND (reference sequence). Trimming took 7 bases from V and 2 from J; bases not matched to a gene: 8. In nucleotides, the CDR3 is TGTGCCAGTAACGAGCATCAGGGGGGCAATCAGCCCCAGCATTTT. Its translation is CASNEHQGGNQPQHF.

V gene TRBV6-1 combines with J gene TRBJ2-3, with a weak D call TRBD2 (5 bases). CDR3 size: 13 residues. Trimming left V 4 bases short and J 1 base short, with 6 bases between. From germline, CDR1 is MNHNS and CDR2 SASEGT. The CDR3: CASSAAGTDTQYF. CDR3 in DNA: TGTGCCAGCAGTGCAGCGGGCACAGATACGCAGTATTTT.

The rearrangement links TRBV5-1 to TRBJ2-7, with 7 bases lining up with TRBD1. After removal of 3 bases from V and 3 bases from J, the junction contained 3 bases not matched to a gene. Looked up from germline, CDR1 is SGHRS and CDR2 is YFSETQ. The CDR3 runs to 13 residues. The CDR3 reads CASSSGQLYEQYF. The CDR3 coding sequence is TGCGCCAGCAGCTCGGGACAGCTCTACGAGCAGTACTTC.

This chain joins TRBV5-1 and TRBJ2-5, with a possible D match to TRBD1 (5 bases). The J call may be in error: the DNA end matches TRBJ2-7 better. CDR1 and CDR2 (germline): SGHRS, YFSETQ. The CDR3 has 14 residues. CDR3: CASTPLDSSYEQYF. DNA of the CDR3: TGCGCCAGCACCCCCTTAGACAGTTCCTACGAGCAGTACTTC.

This chain joins TRBV4-2 and TRBJ2-2; 10 nucleotides match TRBD2. There are 15 residues in the CDR3. V was clipped by 5 bases and J by 5 bases; unmatched bases: 5. The germline V gene encodes CDR1 LGHNA and CDR2 YNFKEQ. The CDR3 loop is CASSSSGRGTGELFF. In DNA form, the CDR3 reads TGTGCCAGCAGCTCCAGCGGGAGGGGAACCGGGGAGCTGTTTTTT.

The rearrangement uses TRBV30 and TRBJ2-1; D gene uncertain. Germline CDR1 and CDR2: GTSNPN and SVGIG (reference sequence). The CDR3 consists of 13 residues. V dropped 3 bases and J dropped 2 bases, with 8 bases sitting between them. The CDR3 DNA reads TGTGCCTGGAGGTCTGCCCCCTACAATGAGCAGTTCTTC. It yields the protein CAWRSAPYNEQFF.

This chain joins TRBV4-2 and TRBJ2-7; 9 nucleotides align to TRBD1. Germline-derived CDR1 and CDR2 are LGHNA and YNFKEQ. This CDR3 region has 15 residues. V shed 3 bases, J shed 3 bases, and the junction held 6 bases outside the gene matches. CDR3 loop: CASSQSPGQGYEQYF. The CDR3 DNA reads as TGTGCCAGCAGCCAGTCACCGGGACAGGGCTACGAGCAGTACTTC.

The chain combines TRBV5-1 with TRBJ1-1, with TRBD1 as a possible D gene (5 bases). Trimming removed 4 bases at V and 2 bases at J, with 9 bases between. Per germline, CDR1 SGHRS and CDR2 YFSETQ. The CDR3 consists of 13 residues. Here the CDR3 DNA reads TGCGCCAGCAGCCCTGGACACAACACTGAAGCTTTCTTT. This translates into CASSPGHNTEAFF. Full variable domain (rest looked up from reference TRBV5-1 and TRBJ1-1): KAGVTQTPRYLIKTRGQQVTLSCSPISGHRSVSWYQQTPGQGLQFLFEYFSETQRNKGNFPGRFSGRQFSNSRSEMNVSTLELGDSALYLCASSPGHNTEAFFGQGTRLTVV.

The V gene is TRBV5-6, the J gene TRBJ1-2; 8 bases map to TRBD1. The CDR3 extends over 15 amino acids. The V gene end was trimmed by 1 base and the J gene end by 8 bases; junction bases not matched to a gene: 10. Germline CDR1 is SGHDT and CDR2 is YYEEEE. CDR3 nucleotide sequence: TGTGCCAGCAGCTTGTATGGCAGGGGGCAAAAAGGCTACACCTTC. Translated, it gives CASSLYGRGQKGYTF.

V gene TRBV5-4 combines with J gene TRBJ1-2, with TRBD1 as a possible D gene (6 bases). V was pared by 0 bases and J by 8 bases, with 14 bases between. The CDR3 length is 14 residues. Germline CDR1 and CDR2: SGHNT and YYREEE (reference sequence). The CDR3 DNA follows: TGTGCCAGCAGCTTGGAGGCGGCCCAGGGGGGCTACACCTTC. The encoded protein is CASSLEAAQGGYTF.

The rearrangement uses TRBV5-1 and TRBJ1-6; a possible D gene is TRBD1 (5 bases). This CDR3 is built from 15 residues. V was trimmed by 0 bases and J by 5 bases, leaving 9 bases between them. In germline, CDR1 is SGHRS, CDR2 YFSETQ. CDR3 in amino acids: CASSLGSGNNSPLHF. CDR3 nucleotides: TGCGCCAGCAGCTTGGGGTCAGGGAATAATTCACCCCTCCACTTT.

The chain recombines TRBV14 with TRBJ1-5; D is ambiguous. Germline-derived CDR1 and CDR2 are SGHDN and FVKESK. V lost 4 bases and J lost 7, with 11 bases in between. The CDR3 runs 13 residues. Here the CDR3 reads CASSRGGGQPQHF. The CDR3 DNA follows: TGTGCCAGCAGCCGGGGAGGTGGACAGCCCCAGCATTTT. The whole variable domain, filled in from reference TRBV14 and TRBJ1-5, reads EAGVTQFPSHSVIEKGQTVTLRCDPISGHDNLYWYRRVMGKEIKFLLHFVKESKQDESGMPNNRFLAERTGGTYSTLKVQPAELEDSGVYFCASSRGGGQPQHFGDGTRLSIL.

The V and J genes are TRBV6-1 and TRBJ1-1; D not certain. This CDR3 is built from 13 residues. Trimming shortened V by 9 bases and J by 4 bases, and 15 bases separated the two germline ends. Germline V gene lookup returns CDR1 MNHNS and CDR2 SASEGT. In nucleotides, the CDR3 is TGTGCCAGTGGTGGGTTGGCGAGCACTGAAGCTTTCTTT. The encoded protein is CASGGLASTEAFF.

The chain uses TRBV4-2 and TRBJ2-1, with 14 bases lining up with TRBD2. From germline, CDR1 is LGHNA and CDR2 YNFKEQ. The CDR3 spans 18 residues. Trimming removed 0 bases from V and 7 bases from J; junction bases left unmatched: 8. The DNA for the CDR3 is TGTGCCAGCAGCCAAGAGACTAGCGGGAGGGTTCAGGGGAATGAGCAGTTCTTC. This codes for CASSQETSGRVQGNEQFF.

The J gene is TRBJ1-2, the V gene TRBV6-5; perhaps TRBD1 as D (5 bases). The V gene lost 4 bases and the J gene lost 9 bases, with 15 bases spanning the gap. Germline V CDR1 and CDR2: MNHEY, SVGAGI. CDR3 size: 13 residues. CDR3 bases: TGTGCCAGCAGTTTGGTGGCAGGGTCTAGCTACACCTTC. Its protein is CASSLVAGSSYTF.

The CDR3 spells CASSAPGSEAFF. The CDR3, as DNA: TGTGCCAGCAGTGCCCCAGGATCTGAAGCTTTCTTT. The chain combines TRBV6-5 with TRBJ1-1; no firm D call. The CDR3 is 12 residues long. V was trimmed by 5 bases and J by 6 bases, leaving 10 bases between them. The germline V gene has CDR1 MNHEY and CDR2 SVGAGI.

The chain joins TRBV25-1 to TRBJ1-2; D gene ambiguous. Trimming stripped 4 bases from V and 4 bases from J, with 19 bases between. This CDR3 has 16 amino acids. Germline V lookup: CDR1 MGHDK, CDR2 SYGVNS. The DNA for the CDR3 is TGTGCCAGCAGTGGTAGGGTCGCAGAATGGGGCTATGGCTACACCTTC. This codes for CASSGRVAEWGYGYTF.

The CDR3 here is CASSPRRTGVETQYF. The CDR3 coding sequence is TGTGCCAGTAGCCCCCGGCGGACAGGGGTCGAGACCCAGTACTTC. The chain links TRBV19 to TRBJ2-5; 9 positions agree with TRBD1. The trim removed 6 bases at V and 5 bases at J, leaving 10 bases unmatched. The germline gives CDR1 LNHDA, CDR2 SQIVND (reference sequence). CDR3 size: 15 residues.

The CDR3 nucleotides read TGCAGTGCTCCACGCAGCGGTACGCAGTATTTT. This encodes CSAPRSGTQYF. The chain joins TRBV20-1 to TRBJ2-3; possible D gene TRBD2, 5 bases. V lost 5 bases to trimming and J lost 8 bases, with 11 bases between them. The CDR3 is 11 residues long. Germline loops: CDR1 DFQATT, CDR2 SNEGSKA (reference sequence).

The genes are TRBV18 and TRBJ1-4; D may be TRBD1 (5 bases). Trimming left V 3 bases short and J 4 bases short, with 12 bases between. CDR3 length: 15 residues. The germline gives CDR1 KGHSH, CDR2 LQKENI. This CDR3 is CASSPRDGSNEKLFF. The CDR3 coding sequence is TGTGCCAGCTCACCCCGGGACGGTAGTAATGAAAAACTGTTTTTT.

This rearrangement joins TRBV10-3 to TRBJ2-3; TRBD1 agrees at 8 bases. V lost 3 bases and J lost 4; bases outside the gene matches: 9. From germline, CDR1 is ENHRY and CDR2 SYGVKD. CDR3 length equals 16 residues. This chain's CDR3 is CAISEAGTGEPDTQYF. The CDR3, as DNA: TGTGCCATCAGTGAAGCCGGGACAGGAGAGCCAGATACGCAGTATTTT.

This sequence joins TRBV2 and TRBJ2-2; TRBD1 agrees at 8 bases. This CDR3 comprises 14 residues. V dropped 4 bases and J dropped 5; count of bases not matched to a gene: 3. Per germline, CDR1 SNHLY and CDR2 FYNNEI. The CDR3 protein is CASSAGQGTGELFF. The CDR3 DNA follows: TGTGCCAGCAGTGCCGGACAGGGTACCGGGGAGCTGTTTTTT.

The V and J genes are TRBV7-8 and TRBJ2-2, with a weak D call TRBD2 (6 bases). This CDR3 region has 16 residues. Germline V gives CDR1 SGHVS, CDR2 FQNEAQ. The V and J ends lost 0 bases and 5 bases respectively, with 13 bases between them. CDR3 residues: CASSLAPSGWTGELFF. CDR3 bases: TGTGCCAGCAGCTTAGCGCCAAGCGGGTGGACCGGGGAGCTGTTTTTT.

The rearrangement links TRBV6-5 to TRBJ2-7; no reliable D call. This CDR3 has 14 amino acids. The ends were cut back, 2 bases at V and 0 bases at J, with 8 bases in the middle. Germline CDR1 is MNHEY and CDR2 is SVGAGI. The CDR3 spells CASSYRAPSYEQYF. Written as DNA, the CDR3 is TGTGCCAGCAGTTACAGGGCCCCCTCCTACGAGCAGTACTTC.

V gene TRBV5-4 combines with J gene TRBJ2-7, with 8 nucleotides matching TRBD1. CDR3 length: 14 residues. CDR1 SGHNT and CDR2 YYREEE come from the germline V gene (reference sequence). V lost 1 base to trimming and J lost 7 bases; unmatched junction nucleotides: 7. The CDR3 DNA sequence: TGTGCCAGCAGCTTGAGGGCAGGGGGCATGGAGCAGTACTTC. It translates to CASSLRAGGMEQYF.

This sequence joins TRBV6-5 and TRBJ1-2; TRBD1 is a possible D gene (6 bases). The CDR3 is 12 amino acids. V was trimmed by 2 bases and J by 8 bases, leaving 9 bases between them. CDR1 is MNHEY and CDR2 is SVGAGI in the germline V gene. As DNA, the CDR3 is TGTGCCAGCAGTTACGGGGGGCACGGCTACACCTTC. Translation gives CASSYGGHGYTF.

The gene calls are TRBV6-5 and TRBJ1-4; possible D gene TRBD1, 6 bases. This CDR3 spans 15 amino acids. The V gene lost 7 bases and the J gene lost 4 bases, with 16 bases spanning the gap. CDR1 MNHEY and CDR2 SVGAGI come from the germline V gene. The CDR3 here is CASTYTGKGNEKLFF. The CDR3 DNA is TGTGCCAGCACCTATACAGGGAAGGGTAATGAAAAACTGTTTTTT.

CDR3 nucleotide sequence: TGTGCCAGTAGTATGACAGGAGGCAACTATGGCTACACCTTC. Its translation: CASSMTGGNYGYTF. The rearrangement uses TRBV19 and TRBJ1-2; tentatively, D is TRBD1 (6 bases). The V gene lost 3 bases and the J gene lost 2 bases, with 10 bases spanning the gap. Per the germline V gene, CDR1 is LNHDA and CDR2 is SQIVND (reference sequence). CDR3 size: 14 residues.

The genes are TRBV23-1 and TRBJ1-1; no reliable D call. TRBV23-1 has ORF status, its function being uncertain. V lost 4 bases, J lost 3 bases, and 6 bases lay in between. The CDR3 loop spans 12 amino acids. The CDR3 bases are TGCGCCAGCAGTCTTAGGGACACTGAAGCTTTCTTT. It is translated as CASSLRDTEAFF.

This chain links TRBV25-1 with TRBJ1-6, with 9 bases that match TRBD1. Germline-derived CDR1 and CDR2 are MGHDK and SYGVNS. The CDR3 sequence is 15 residues long. J lost 10 bases, V lost 6 bases, and 10 bases had no gene match. CDR3 sequence reads: CASSPGTGYPSPLHF. In nucleotides, the CDR3 is TGTGCCAGCAGCCCCGGGACAGGGTACCCGTCACCCCTCCACTTT.